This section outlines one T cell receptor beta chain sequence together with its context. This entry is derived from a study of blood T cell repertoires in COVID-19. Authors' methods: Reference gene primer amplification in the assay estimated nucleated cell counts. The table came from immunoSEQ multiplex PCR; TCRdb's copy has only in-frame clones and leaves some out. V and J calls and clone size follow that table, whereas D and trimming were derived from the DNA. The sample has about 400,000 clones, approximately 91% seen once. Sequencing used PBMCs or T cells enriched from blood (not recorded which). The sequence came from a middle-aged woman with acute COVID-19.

CDR3 bases: TGTGCCAGCAGCGAACAGGGGACCGGTTCTCAGCCCCAGCATTTT. Translated, it gives CASSEQGTGSQPQHF. This sequence joins TRBV2 and TRBJ1-5; TRBD1 matches 7 bases. This CDR3 region has 15 residues. Unmatched junction bases numbered 11, after V lost 6 bases and J lost 6 bases. In germline, CDR1 is SNHLY, CDR2 FYNNEI.